The 5 T cell receptor beta chains given below trace back to one sample, sequenced in a study of T cell responses to AZD1222 COVID-19 vaccine. Using immunoSEQ multiplex PCR, the repertoire was profiled, and TCRdb retains in-frame clones only, with some absent. The data show around 130,000 clones, 80% to 95% seen once. Sample: peripheral blood, taken 28 days after the second AZD1222 dose. The source is an adult who received the AZD1222 COVID-19 vaccine.

V usage is TRBV4-1 and J usage is TRBJ1-2; 7 bases line up with TRBD1. Germline V gene data show CDR1 as MGHRA and CDR2 as YSYEKL. V was clipped by 1 base and J by 5 bases; unmatched bases: 10. The CDR3 sequence is 16 residues long. In nucleotides, the CDR3 is TGCGCCAGCAGCCAAGGGGAGGCGGGACAGCTTTATGGCTACACCTTC. This translates into CASSQGEAGQLYGYTF.

The chain recombines TRBV15 with TRBJ1-3; 7 positions agree with TRBD1. Germline-derived CDR1 and CDR2 are LNHNV and YYDKDF (reference sequence). CDR3 length: 18 residues. J lost 0 bases, V lost 2 bases, and 10 bases had no gene match. Here the CDR3 reads CATSRSLPTGPSGNTIYF. The CDR3 nucleotides are TGTGCCACCAGCAGATCTCTACCGACAGGGCCCTCTGGAAACACCATATATTTT.

The chain links TRBV18 to TRBJ1-2; D uncertain. CDR3 size: 15 residues. Germline V lookup: CDR1 KGHSH, CDR2 LQKENI. V lost 2 bases to trimming and J lost 2 bases, with 12 bases between them. For the CDR3, the DNA is TGTGCCAGCTCACCAGGGAGGGAAGGAAACTATGGCTACACCTTC. It translates to CASSPGREGNYGYTF.

J is TRBJ2-5 and V is TRBV6-5; D may be TRBD1 or TRBD2 (5 bases each). Germline V gene lookup returns CDR1 MNHEY and CDR2 SVGAGI. The CDR3 runs 14 residues. The V end lost 6 bases, the J end lost 4 bases, and 15 bases lay between the germline ends. CDR3 amino acids: CASRRDRSSETQYF. The CDR3 DNA follows: TGTGCCAGCAGAAGGGACCGTTCGTCAGAGACCCAGTACTTC.

The genes are TRBV28 and TRBJ1-2; 10 bases are shared with TRBD1. The V gene's germline CDR1 is MDHEN and CDR2 SYDVKM. With 6 bases clipped from V and 0 bases from J, the junction kept 7 bases outside the gene matches. This CDR3 is 16 amino acids long. The CDR3 loop is CASRQPGQGSNYGYTF. The CDR3 DNA sequence: TGTGCCAGCAGGCAACCGGGACAGGGGTCTAACTATGGCTACACCTTC.